This T cell receptor beta chain was identified during a study of blood T cells in healthy people across ages. A sample-barcoded 5' primer and a J-beta primer mix were used in a second PCR of about 7 to 11 cycles. Tagging of each cDNA molecule was performed by a template-switch adaptor with 12 random nucleotides. From the 5' RACE reads, TCRdb called clonotypes with MiXCR, one entry per CDR3 protein. The data contain 850,000 to 1,000,000 distinct CDR3 sequences, approximately 50% of them singletons. This CDR3 comprises 17 residues. Germline V lookup: CDR1 DFQATT, CDR2 SNEGSKA (reference sequence). General study points: Compared with aged donors, long-lived donors showed fewer expanded clones, suggesting selection.

In the case of this clonotype: Its antigen remains unidentified. One end of the junction varies from germline; a read error may be responsible.

The TCR was taken from a woman aged 55-75 years in good health. Sequenced input: blood. The chain has TRBV20-1 and TRBJ1-5; 11 positions agree with TRBD1. CDR3 amino acids: CSVRRGSRDRGNQPQHF. The CDR3 bases are TGCAGTGTTAGAAGGGGATCGCGGGACAGGGGGAATCAGCCCCAGCATTTT.